This paragraph reports one T cell receptor (beta chain). Amplification used 60 Vbeta primers and 13 Jbeta primers. Generated by immunoSEQ multiplex PCR, the TCRdb table keeps only in-frame clones and is missing some. The table includes 220,000 or so clones, roughly 75% detected once. The data originate from a study of cytomegalovirus exposure and HLA in healthy donors. Sequenced sample: PBMCs. The origin of this receptor is a woman in her thirties in good health and CMV-seronegative.

The CDR3 reads CASRTLAGGRYVREQFF. CDR3 DNA sequence: TGTGCCAGCAGAACACTAGCGGGAGGGCGATATGTGCGTGAGCAGTTCTTC. This chain links TRBV5-4 with TRBJ2-1; 13 nucleotides agree with TRBD2. Germline CDR1 SGHNT, CDR2 YYREEE (reference sequence). With 5 bases clipped from V and 9 bases from J, the junction kept 14 bases outside the gene matches. The CDR3 is made up of 17 amino acids. Drawing the rest from reference TRBV5-4 and TRBJ2-1, the complete variable domain is ETGVTQSPTHLIKTRGQQVTLRCSSQSGHNTVSWYQQALGQGPQFIFQYYREEENGRGNFPPRFSGLQFPNYSSELNVNALELDDSALYLCASRTLAGGRYVREQFFGPGTRLTVL.